The subject of this entry is one TCR beta chain. Measured with immunoSEQ multiplex PCR; TCRdb has only the in-frame clones, and not every one. The repertoire holds roughly 100,000 clones, more than 80% seen once, with roughly 29% in the top ten. Germline trimming cut 3 bases from V and 9 bases from J; bases unmatched to any gene: 14. The CDR3 loop spans 17 amino acids. Germline V gene data show CDR1 as ENHRY and CDR2 as SYGVKD. These data are taken from a study of blood T cell repertoires in COVID-19. This chain joins TRBV10-3 and TRBJ2-1; the match to TRBD2 covers 10 bases. The specimen was peripheral blood. This TCR was recovered from a man aged 55 to 70 with acute or convalescent COVID-19. In nucleotides, the CDR3 is TGTGCCATCAGTGACCACCAACTTGGAGCGGGAGGGACTGAGCAGTTCTTC. It is translated as CAISDHQLGAGGTEQFF.